This T cell receptor beta chain was sequenced for a study of T cell responses to AZD1222 COVID-19 vaccine. As concerns this clone: What it binds is not known.

The CDR3 length is 12 residues. V lost 3 bases, J lost 9 bases, and 6 bases lay in between. Germline CDR1 reads MDHEN; CDR2 reads SYDVKM. Method: immunoSEQ multiplex PCR; TCRdb's copy keeps in-frame clones and lacks some. This table holds approximately 150,000 clones, approximately 89% found once. Whole-study findings and limits: At baseline, seropositivity was found in only five or six AZD1222 recipients.

The chain recombines TRBV28 with TRBJ1-6; D not certain. The input for sequencing was peripheral blood, taken on day 0 of AZD1222 vaccination. The TCR originated in an adult in good health. The CDR3 reads CASSFSISPLHF. DNA for the CDR3: TGTGCCAGCAGTTTCTCGATTTCACCCCTCCACTTT.